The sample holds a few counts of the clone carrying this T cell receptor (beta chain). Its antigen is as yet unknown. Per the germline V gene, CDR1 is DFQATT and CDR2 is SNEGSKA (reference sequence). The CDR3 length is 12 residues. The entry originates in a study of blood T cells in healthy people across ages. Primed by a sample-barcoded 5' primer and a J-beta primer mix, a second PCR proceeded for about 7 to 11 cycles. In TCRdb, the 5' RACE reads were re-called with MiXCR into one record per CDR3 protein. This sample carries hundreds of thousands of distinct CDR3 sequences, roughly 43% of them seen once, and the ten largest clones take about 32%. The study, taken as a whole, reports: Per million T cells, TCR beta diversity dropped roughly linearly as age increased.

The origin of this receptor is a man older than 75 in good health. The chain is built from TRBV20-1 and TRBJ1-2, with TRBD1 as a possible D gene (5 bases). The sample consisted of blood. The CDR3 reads CTSERARDGYTF. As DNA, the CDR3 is TGCACCTCTGAGCGGGCGCGGGACGGCTACACCTTC.